The 12 T cell receptor beta chains listed next were all sequenced from one sample in a study of shared clonotypes between healthy human individuals (dated by TCRdb to 2018 to 2020). Receptors were amplified or captured by the immunoSEQ multiplex PCR assay. TCRdb provides this immuneACCESS table in a form limited to in-frame rearrangements. Some clones are lacking; in checked studies, under half of them reflect an unresolved V gene, and why the rest are absent is not known. Counted in this sample were roughly 500,000 clones; 90% to 97% of them appeared once. The ten largest clones represent about 0.064% of the sample. Sequencing was done on a sample of naive CD4+ T cells sorted from blood. The label giving this sample's cell subset or site can be read as: CD45RA+ positively selected. These receptors came from a young woman in good health.

This sequence joins TRBV10-1 and TRBJ1-1, with a weak D call TRBD1 (6 bases). This CDR3 comprises 13 residues. The germline V gene encodes CDR1 WNHNN and CDR2 SYGVQD (reference sequence). V was cut by 4 bases and J by 3 bases, with 9 bases left in between. The CDR3 is CASSAAGDTEAFF. The CDR3 DNA reads TGCGCCAGCAGTGCGGCAGGGGACACTGAAGCTTTCTTT.

The rearrangement joins TRBV19 to TRBJ1-3; D is perhaps TRBD1 (5 bases). Trimming pared 5 bases from V and 0 bases from J, leaving 14 bases between. Germline loops: CDR1 LNHDA, CDR2 SQIVND (reference sequence). CDR3 length: 16 residues. CDR3: CASSAYGTFSGNTIYF. DNA of the CDR3: TGTGCCAGTAGTGCTTACGGGACCTTCTCTGGAAACACCATATATTTT.

The chain recombines TRBV15 with TRBJ1-4; tentatively, D is TRBD1 (5 bases). This CDR3 contains 16 residues. V lost 0 bases to trimming and J lost 8 bases, with 16 bases between them. The germline V gene encodes CDR1 LNHNV and CDR2 YYDKDF (reference sequence). The CDR3 region has the DNA TGTGCCACCAGCAGAGATCTCGGCGGGACGGGCGAAAAACTGTTTTTT. It specifies CATSRDLGGTGEKLFF.

V and J are TRBV6-6 and TRBJ1-3, with D possibly matching TRBD1 (6 bases). From germline, CDR1 is MNHNY and CDR2 SVGAGI (reference sequence). There are 14 residues in the CDR3. The V and J ends lost 2 bases and 9 bases respectively, with 14 bases between them. Written as DNA, the CDR3 is TGTGCCAGCAGTTACAACCCAGCAGGGGTCACCATATATTTT. It is translated as CASSYNPAGVTIYF.

The chain carries TRBV6-1 and TRBJ2-5, with unresolved D. The V gene's germline CDR1 is MNHNS and CDR2 SASEGT. Trimming pared 2 bases from V and 4 bases from J, leaving 8 bases between. The CDR3 covers 13 residues. CDR3 amino acids: CASSELGGETQYF. For the CDR3, the DNA is TGTGCCAGCAGTGAACTAGGCGGAGAGACCCAGTACTTC.

The chain employs TRBV4-1 and TRBJ2-5; a weak D match, TRBD1 (5 bases). This CDR3 spans 16 amino acids. Trimming pared 2 bases from V and 1 base from J, leaving 14 bases between. Germline assignment: CDR1 MGHRA and CDR2 YSYEKL. The CDR3 coding sequence is TGCGCCAGCAGCCAACCAGGACACAAAGGCCAAGAGACCCAGTACTTC. Its protein product is CASSQPGHKGQETQYF.

The rearrangement uses TRBV19 and TRBJ2-2; perhaps TRBD2 as D (5 bases). The CDR3 runs to 13 residues. The V and J ends lost 2 bases and 6 bases respectively, with 7 bases between them. Germline CDR1 and CDR2: LNHDA and SQIVND (reference sequence). The CDR3 DNA reads TGTGCCAGTAGTATACGGCGGGCCGGGGAGCTGTTTTTT. Translated, it gives CASSIRRAGELFF.

V gene TRBV5-8 combines with J gene TRBJ1-5, with no clear D. The CDR3 extends over 18 amino acids. Trimming stripped 2 bases from V and 1 base from J, with 19 bases between. Germline values: CDR1 SGHTS, CDR2 YDEGEE. The CDR3 DNA follows: TGTGCCAGCAGCTTTACCCGGACGGGGATCCGGAGCAATCAGCCCCAGCATTTT. Residues: CASSFTRTGIRSNQPQHF.

This clone was seen a single time. The chain employs TRBV27 and TRBJ1-3, with 7 bases that match TRBD1. The CDR3 covers 17 residues. Germline CDR1 and CDR2: MNHEY and SMNVEV (reference sequence). Trimming at V came to 5 bases and at J to 0 bases, leaving 10 bases not matched to a gene. The DNA for the CDR3 is TGTGCCAGCAGTGAGACAGGGAGGGTCGGCTCTGGAAACACCATATATTTT. It encodes CASSETGRVGSGNTIYF.

J is TRBJ1-4 and V is TRBV5-4; 8 nucleotides align to TRBD1. The trim removed 0 bases at V and 7 bases at J, leaving 14 bases unmatched. The CDR3 is made up of 18 amino acids. Germline CDR1 reads SGHNT; CDR2 reads YYREEE (reference sequence). CDR3 region: CASSLGPPVTGVSEKLFF. CDR3 bases: TGTGCCAGCAGCTTGGGACCTCCCGTGACAGGGGTGTCTGAAAAACTGTTTTTT.

The V and J genes are TRBV11-1 and TRBJ1-1, with TRBD1 as a possible D gene (6 bases). Trimming left V 7 bases short and J 1 base short, with 13 bases between. The germline gives CDR1 SGHAT, CDR2 FQDESV (reference sequence). The CDR3 is made up of 14 amino acids. This chain's CDR3 is CASTWGGQNTEAFF. In DNA, the CDR3 is TGTGCCAGCACCTGGGGGGGACAGAACACTGAAGCTTTCTTT.

The chain has TRBV5-8 and TRBJ2-1; D remains ambiguous. Germline CDR1 SGHTS, CDR2 YDEGEE. The CDR3 is 13 amino acids. V shed 5 bases and J shed 4 bases, with 10 bases lying between them. The CDR3 DNA reads TGTGCCAGCAGATCCCCCAAGTACAATGAGCAGTTCTTC. It is translated as CASRSPKYNEQFF.